This passage covers 2 T cell receptor beta chains from one sample sequenced in a study of OX40 agonist ivuxolimab in advanced cancers. The assay was immunoSEQ multiplex PCR, and TCRdb's table has in-frame clones only and misses some. The top ten hold roughly 2% of the sample, which has over 30,000 clones, approximately 82% seen once. Sequenced here: CD4+ or CD8+ T cells sorted from blood, sampled in a trial of the OX40 agonist ivuxolimab. These receptors originate from an adult with an advanced solid tumor such as melanoma, head and neck, liver or kidney cancer.

The genes are TRBV5-3 and TRBJ1-1; D call uncertain. TRBV5-3 is an ORF for which the function is uncertain. V lost 10 bases to trimming and J lost 11 bases, with 24 bases between them. The CDR3 consists of 13 residues. CDR3: CALQKSISLWAFF. CDR3 DNA sequence: TGTGCCCTACAGAAGTCGATATCTCTTTGGGCTTTCTTT.

V usage is TRBV7-2 and J usage is TRBJ1-2; 8 nucleotides line up with TRBD1. CDR1 is SGHTA, CDR2 FQGNSA, per germline. The CDR3 spans 15 residues. The junction had 13 bases not matched to a gene; V was cut back by 5 bases and J by 8 bases. CDR3 region: CASSPQGAMLLGYTF. The CDR3 DNA sequence: TGTGCCAGCAGCCCGCAGGGGGCAATGTTGTTAGGCTACACCTTC. The complete variable domain, with remaining parts taken from reference TRBV7-2 and TRBJ1-2, reads GAGVSQSPSNKVTEKGKDVELRCDPISGHTALYWYRQSLGQGLEFLIYFQGNSAPDKSGLPSDRFSAERTGGSVSTLTIQRTQQEDSAVYLCASSPQGAMLLGYTFGSGTRLTVV.